This T cell receptor beta chain emerged from a study of cytomegalovirus exposure and HLA in healthy donors. General study results and limits: For most TCR sequences rarity was the rule, although some public TCRs occurred in many donors. A later analysis found that most CMV-associated TCR beta chains appeared HLA-restricted.

Everyone who donated was a healthy bone marrow donor. PCR primers comprised 60 Vbeta and 13 Jbeta primers. Generated by immunoSEQ multiplex PCR, the TCRdb table keeps only in-frame clones and is missing some. The sample consists of roughly 130,000 clones, roughly 77% of them appearing once. V was clipped by 0 bases and J by 2 bases, with 9 bases between them. From germline, CDR1 is MNHNY and CDR2 SVGAGI (reference sequence). The CDR3 is made up of 15 amino acids. This clone was recorded only once. Its target is unknown. This chain uses TRBV6-6 with TRBJ2-3; D might be TRBD1 (6 bases). The sample comprised PBMCs. This TCR derives from a man younger than 45 in good health and CMV-seronegative. The CDR3 DNA reads as TGTGCCAGCAGTTACTCGCAGGGGCCCACAGATACGCAGTATTTT. Protein sequence: CASSYSQGPTDTQYF.